Reported below is one T cell receptor beta chain. This clonotype was counted a few times. Its antigen target is currently unknown. No quality values exist for individual bases; no much larger clone is one base distant. The method behind the library was RACE. Sequenced on a NextSeq 500. During library preparation, unique molecular identifiers were attached to individual cDNA molecules so that TCRs could be counted in a quantitative, reproducible way. From each blood RNA sample, both TCR alpha and TCR beta chains were sequenced. As for the original processing: A median of about 100,000 TCRs per sample was observed, with a range of about 20,000 to 700,000. V, J and CDR3 annotation of the TCR reads was performed with the Decombinator software suite. Every sample was subsampled to the same number of TCRs (28,000) for the PS versus PT1 abundance plots. Expanded TCRs were defined as absent before sensitization and observed at least eight times at the 2-week time point. TCRdb ran its own pipeline on the public reads, namely fastp trimming at Q25 and MiXCR clone calling, and kept in-frame beta chains. CDR3 protein duplicates are merged, each entry listing the most common genes and DNA. TCRdb's processing, not the authors', yielded these V and J calls. This sample is represented by a few hundred thousand distinct CDR3 sequences; about 6% of them were singletons. The biggest ten clones account for about 5% of the sample.

The sample belongs to a study of human T cells and chemical hapten exposure (dated by TCRdb to about 2021). About the study as a whole: For sensitization, 2% DPC in acetone was applied to a 2 cm by 2 cm area of upper inner arm skin. Throughout the study period of 20 to 30 weeks, patients also received therapeutic DPC doses to the scalp every week. Patch tests used Finn chambers with 0.01% DPC on the upper back, scored after 6 days by International Contact Dermatitis Research Group standards. The mostly female patient cohort included alopecia areata with under or over 50% scalp involvement, alopecia totalis and alopecia universalis. Libraries were combined into a pool for sequencing, and differences in TCR yield between samples came mainly from small differences in library volumes within the pool. The study tracked peripheral blood TCR repertoire changes in vivo during primary and secondary sensitization to the hapten diphenylcyclopropenone (DPC) in alopecia patients. Blood was sampled from patients pre-sensitization (week 0) and at 2, 6 and about 24 weeks after DPC sensitization. Roughly 30 alopecia patients provided blood for TCR sequencing at one to four time points (pre-sensitization, 2, 6 and 24 weeks). What the authors observed across the whole study: Patch test score was positively correlated with the number of PT1 expanded TCRs, with significance at thresholds 8, 16 and 32 but not at 4. Repeated subsampling changed both the strength of the expansion versus patch-test correlation and the threshold at which the correlation became significant. No change with DPC sensitization was found in the number of TCRs above 1 in 1000 frequency, and no evidence of global repertoire structure alterations was found. Expanded TCRs formed significantly more large CDR3 similarity clusters than pre-sensitization or healthy control sets, consistent with antigen-driven responses. All patients had alopecia, a presumed autoimmune disease, so their immune response might differ from that of healthy individuals.

The germline V gene provides CDR1 SGDLS and CDR2 YYNGEE. The CDR3 starts with the cysteine, ends with the phenylalanine, and has 14 residues. The CDR3 DNA has 42 bases and is translated from base 1. V and J are truncated by 3 bases and 3 bases respectively, leaving an intervening sequence of 11 bases. The sample's time point label is to be understood as: patch test 2, 6 weeks after DPC sensitization. The treatment or condition label here, explained by the study, means: therapeutic diphenylcyclopropenone sensitization with weekly scalp DPC. Blood at each patch-test visit was drawn before the patch test was applied. Eligible patients were aged 18 to 70, diagnosed with alopecia, deemed suitable for DPC therapy, and excluded if pregnant. Unfractionated whole blood was collected in Tempus Blood RNA tubes, and total RNA was extracted from that blood.

This sample comprised whole blood, obtained in connection with sensitization to the hapten diphenylcyclopropenone (DPC). The origin of this receptor is a woman aged 18-29 years with alopecia areata. Some clones in this sample may be carry-over from other donors' samples. The chain was built from TRBV9 and TRBJ2-3; TRBD2 is possibly the D segment (5 matching bases). The DNA is as follows: TGTGCCAGCAGCGAGGACGGGGTAACAGATACGCAGTATTTT. This codes for CASSEDGVTDTQYF. This CDR3, with the reference TRBV9 and TRBJ2-3 proteins standing in past its ends, gives the full variable domain DSGVTQTPKHLITATGQRVTLRCSPRSGDLSVYWYQQSLDQGLQFLIQYYNGEERAKGNILERFSAQQFPDLHSELNLSSLELGDSALYFCASSEDGVTDTQYFGPGTRLTVL.